This T cell receptor beta chain was captured by sequencing in a study of graft-versus-host responses after intestinal transplantation. Study at large: Each patient got anti-thymocyte globulin induction, then tacrolimus and steroids for about 3 years. Study outcomes and limitations: The study found high graft-versus-host to host-versus-graft clonal ratios in allografts of patients with graft-donor T cell macrochimerism. Recipient marrow harbored GvH clones, some of which surfaced first in ileum or blood.

Profiled with immunoSEQ multiplex PCR; TCRdb holds only in-frame clones, not every one. The sample includes more than 95,000 clones, 93% of them seen just once. This clone has a handful of counts. The antigen is undetermined. This CDR3 is built from 13 residues. V gave up 0 bases and J gave up 5 bases, with 7 bases separating them. Germline CDR1 is MNHEY and CDR2 is SMNVEV (reference sequence). This chain uses TRBV27 with TRBJ1-1; unclear D gene. This sequence was found in a human donor who received an intestinal transplant. This material consisted of unstimulated CD8+ T cells sorted from spleen or lymph node cells, taken before intestinal transplant. CDR3 sequence: CASSLSSRTEAFF. DNA for the CDR3: TGTGCCAGCAGTTTATCCAGCCGGACTGAAGCTTTCTTT.